The following is a T cell receptor beta chain sequence with its context. Profiling relied on immunoSEQ multiplex PCR, and the TCRdb table lists in-frame clones only, not all of them. Of 10,000 or so clones in the sample, roughly 81% were seen once. The sample belongs to a study of tumor T cells in aggressive B-cell lymphoma. Germline CDR1 reads SNHLY; CDR2 reads FYNNEI. This CDR3 spans 14 amino acids. The ends were cut back, 4 bases at V and 4 bases at J, with 13 bases in the middle. The sequenced sample consisted of tumor tissue. This TCR came from an adult with diffuse large B cell lymphoma. The rearrangement links TRBV2 to TRBJ1-2, with D uncertain. In DNA form, the CDR3 reads TGTGCCAGCAGTGCCAGGATGGGCCCCTATGGCTACACCTTC. Protein sequence: CASSARMGPYGYTF.